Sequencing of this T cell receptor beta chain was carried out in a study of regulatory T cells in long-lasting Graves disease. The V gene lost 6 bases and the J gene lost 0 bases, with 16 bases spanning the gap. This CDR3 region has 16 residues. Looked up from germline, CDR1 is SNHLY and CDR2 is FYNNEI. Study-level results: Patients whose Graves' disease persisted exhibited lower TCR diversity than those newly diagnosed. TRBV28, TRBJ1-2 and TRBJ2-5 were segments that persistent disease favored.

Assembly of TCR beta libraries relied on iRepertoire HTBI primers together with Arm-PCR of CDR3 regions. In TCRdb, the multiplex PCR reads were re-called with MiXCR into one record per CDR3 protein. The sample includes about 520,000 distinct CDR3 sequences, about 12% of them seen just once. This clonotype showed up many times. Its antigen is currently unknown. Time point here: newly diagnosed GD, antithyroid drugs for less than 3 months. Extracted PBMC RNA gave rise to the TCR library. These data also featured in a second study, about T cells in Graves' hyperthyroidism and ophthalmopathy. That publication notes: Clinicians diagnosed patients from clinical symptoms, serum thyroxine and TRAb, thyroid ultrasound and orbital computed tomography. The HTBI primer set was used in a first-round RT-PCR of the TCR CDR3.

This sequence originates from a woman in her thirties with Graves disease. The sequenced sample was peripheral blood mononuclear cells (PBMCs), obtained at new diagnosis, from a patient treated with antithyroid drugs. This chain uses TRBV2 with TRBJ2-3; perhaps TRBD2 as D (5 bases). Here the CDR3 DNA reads TGTGCCAGCAGGGGCGCGATAGCGCTTAGCACAGATACGCAGTATTTT. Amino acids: CASRGAIALSTDTQYF.